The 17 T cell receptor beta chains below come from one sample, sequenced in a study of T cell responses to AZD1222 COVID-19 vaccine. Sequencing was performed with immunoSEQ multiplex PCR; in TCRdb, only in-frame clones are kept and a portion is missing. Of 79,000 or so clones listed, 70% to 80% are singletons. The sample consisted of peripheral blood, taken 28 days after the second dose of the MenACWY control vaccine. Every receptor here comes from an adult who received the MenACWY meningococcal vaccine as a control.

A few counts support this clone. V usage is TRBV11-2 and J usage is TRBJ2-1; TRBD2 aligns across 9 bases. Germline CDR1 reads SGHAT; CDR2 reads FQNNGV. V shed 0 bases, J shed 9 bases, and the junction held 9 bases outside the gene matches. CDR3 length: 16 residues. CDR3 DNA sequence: TGTGCCAGCAGCTTAGAGCGGGGGGGGCGATTGGGTGAGCAGTTCTTC. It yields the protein CASSLERGGRLGEQFF. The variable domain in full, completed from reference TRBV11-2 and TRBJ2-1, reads EAGVAQSPRYKIIEKRQSVAFWCNPISGHATLYWYQQILGQGPKLLIQFQNNGVVDDSQLPKDRFSAERLKGVDSTLKIQPAKLEDSAVYLCASSLERGGRLGEQFFGPGTRLTVL.

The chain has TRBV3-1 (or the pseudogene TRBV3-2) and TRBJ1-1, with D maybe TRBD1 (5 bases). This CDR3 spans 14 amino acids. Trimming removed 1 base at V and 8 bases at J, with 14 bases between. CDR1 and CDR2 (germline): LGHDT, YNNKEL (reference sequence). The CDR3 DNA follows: TGTGCCAGCAGCCAAGTGTCCCGACAGAAGGAAGCTTTCTTT. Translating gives CASSQVSRQKEAFF.

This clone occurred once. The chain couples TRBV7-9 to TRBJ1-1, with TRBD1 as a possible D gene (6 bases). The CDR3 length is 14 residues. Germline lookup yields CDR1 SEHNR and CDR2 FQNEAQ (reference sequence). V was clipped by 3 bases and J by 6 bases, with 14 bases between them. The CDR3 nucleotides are TGTGCCAGCAGCTTTAACAGGGAAGGCGCTGAAGCTTTCTTT. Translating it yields CASSFNREGAEAFF.

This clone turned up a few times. The CDR3: CSASYLGDTEAFF. The CDR3 DNA sequence: TGCAGTGCTAGTTATCTGGGGGACACTGAAGCTTTCTTT. The chain is built from TRBV20-1 and TRBJ1-1; tentative D call: TRBD1 (5 bases). The V end was cut by 3 bases, the J end by 3 bases, with 11 bases between. Germline CDR1 and CDR2: DFQATT and SNEGSKA (reference sequence). The CDR3 is made up of 13 amino acids.

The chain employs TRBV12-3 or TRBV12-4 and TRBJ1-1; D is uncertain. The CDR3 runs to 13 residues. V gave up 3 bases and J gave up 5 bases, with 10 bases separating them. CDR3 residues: CASSFLGGTEAFF. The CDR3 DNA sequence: TGTGCCAGCAGTTTTCTGGGAGGGACTGAAGCTTTCTTT.

The CDR3 spells CASRSDFYGYTF. The CDR3 nucleotides are TGTGCCAGCCGATCGGACTTCTATGGCTACACCTTC. The chain combines TRBV11-3 with TRBJ1-2; D gene ambiguous. CDR3 size: 12 residues. Germline-derived CDR1 and CDR2 are SGHNT and YENEEA. Trimming shortened V by 8 bases and J by 4 bases, and 11 bases separated the two germline ends.

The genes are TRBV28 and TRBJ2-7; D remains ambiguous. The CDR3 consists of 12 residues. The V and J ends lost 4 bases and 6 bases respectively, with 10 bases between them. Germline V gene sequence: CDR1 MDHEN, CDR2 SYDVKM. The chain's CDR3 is CASSSFSREQYF. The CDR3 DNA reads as TGTGCCAGCAGTTCCTTTTCCCGCGAGCAGTACTTC.

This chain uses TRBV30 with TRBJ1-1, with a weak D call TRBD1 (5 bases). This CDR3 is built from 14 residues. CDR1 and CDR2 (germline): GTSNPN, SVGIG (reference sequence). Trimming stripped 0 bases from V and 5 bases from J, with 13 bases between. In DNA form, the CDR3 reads TGTGCCTGGAGTGTGGTAGGGGCCGGGACTGAAGCTTTCTTT. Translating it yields CAWSVVGAGTEAFF. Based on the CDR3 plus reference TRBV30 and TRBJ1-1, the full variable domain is SQTIHQWPATLVQPVGSPLSLECTVEGTSNPNLYWYRQAAGRGLQLLFYSVGIGQISSEVPQNLSASRPQDRQFILSSKKLLLSDSGFYLCAWSVVGAGTEAFFGQGTRLTVV.

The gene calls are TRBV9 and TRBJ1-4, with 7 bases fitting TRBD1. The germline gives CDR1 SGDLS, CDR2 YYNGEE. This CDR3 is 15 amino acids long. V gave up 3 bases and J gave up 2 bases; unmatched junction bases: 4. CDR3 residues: CASSGQGMTNEKLFF. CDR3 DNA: TGTGCCAGCAGCGGACAGGGTATGACTAATGAAAAACTGTTTTTT.

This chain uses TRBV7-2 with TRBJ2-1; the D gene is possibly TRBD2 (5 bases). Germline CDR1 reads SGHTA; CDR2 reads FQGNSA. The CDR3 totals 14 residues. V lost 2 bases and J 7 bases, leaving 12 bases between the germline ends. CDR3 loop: CASSLMPTMNEQFF. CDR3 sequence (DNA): TGTGCCAGCAGCTTAATGCCGACTATGAATGAGCAGTTCTTC.

The CDR3 loop is CASSLAGRDSSLGYTF. CDR3 bases: TGCGCCAGCAGCTTGGCGGGTAGGGACAGTTCTCTTGGCTACACCTTC. The J gene is TRBJ1-2, the V gene TRBV5-1; the match to TRBD1 covers 7 bases. The CDR3 has 16 amino acids. V dropped 0 bases and J dropped 7; count of bases not matched to a gene: 12. The germline V gene encodes CDR1 SGHRS and CDR2 YFSETQ. Together with reference TRBV5-1 and TRBJ1-2, the CDR3 gives the full variable domain: KAGVTQTPRYLIKTRGQQVTLSCSPISGHRSVSWYQQTPGQGLQFLFEYFSETQRNKGNFPGRFSGRQFSNSRSEMNVSTLELGDSALYLCASSLAGRDSSLGYTFGSGTRLTVV.

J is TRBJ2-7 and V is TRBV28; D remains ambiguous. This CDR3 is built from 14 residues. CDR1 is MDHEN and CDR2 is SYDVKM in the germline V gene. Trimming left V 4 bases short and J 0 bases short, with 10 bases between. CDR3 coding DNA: TGTGCCAGCAGTTCGCCCAGCCGCTCCTACGAGCAGTACTTC. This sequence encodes CASSSPSRSYEQYF.

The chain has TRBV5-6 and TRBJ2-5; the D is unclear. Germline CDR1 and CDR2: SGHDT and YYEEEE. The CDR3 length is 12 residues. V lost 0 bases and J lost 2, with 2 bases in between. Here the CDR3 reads CASSLEQETQYF. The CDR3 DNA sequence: TGTGCCAGCAGCTTGGAGCAAGAGACCCAGTACTTC. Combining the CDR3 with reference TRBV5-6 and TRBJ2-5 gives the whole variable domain DAGVTQSPTHLIKTRGQQVTLRCSPKSGHDTVSWYQQALGQGPQFIFQYYEEEERQRGNFPDRFSGHQFPNYSSELNVNALLLGDSALYLCASSLEQETQYFGPGTRLLVL.

The CDR3 region is CSVAPGQTSTEAFF. The CDR3 DNA reads TGCAGCGTTGCCCCGGGACAGACCTCCACTGAAGCTTTCTTT. The V and J genes are TRBV29-1 and TRBJ1-1, with 7 bases identical to TRBD1. CDR3 length: 14 amino acids. Trimming at V came to 4 bases and at J to 4 bases, leaving 9 bases not matched to a gene. Per the germline V gene, CDR1 is SQVTM and CDR2 is ANQGSEA.

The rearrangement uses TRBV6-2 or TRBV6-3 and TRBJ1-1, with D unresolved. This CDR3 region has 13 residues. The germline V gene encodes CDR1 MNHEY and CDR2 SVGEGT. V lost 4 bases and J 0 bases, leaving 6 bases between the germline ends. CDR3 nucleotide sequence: TGTGCCAGCAGTTCCAGATTGAACACTGAAGCTTTCTTT. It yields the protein CASSSRLNTEAFF.

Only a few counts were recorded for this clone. The CDR3 coding sequence is TGTGCCAGCAGCCCGGGACAGGGAGCAGATACGCAGTATTTT. Translation: CASSPGQGADTQYF. The chain couples TRBV5-4 to TRBJ2-3; 9 bases agree with TRBD1. The CDR3 consists of 14 residues. V was clipped by 4 bases and J by 4 bases; unmatched bases: 4. Germline V gene lookup returns CDR1 SGHNT and CDR2 YYREEE (reference sequence).

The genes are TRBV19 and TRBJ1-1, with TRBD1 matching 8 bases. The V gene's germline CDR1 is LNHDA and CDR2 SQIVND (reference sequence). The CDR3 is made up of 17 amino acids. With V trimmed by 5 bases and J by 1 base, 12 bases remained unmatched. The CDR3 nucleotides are TGTGCCAGTAGTCCCTCGACAGGGGTAGGGACGAACACTGAAGCTTTCTTT. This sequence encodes CASSPSTGVGTNTEAFF.